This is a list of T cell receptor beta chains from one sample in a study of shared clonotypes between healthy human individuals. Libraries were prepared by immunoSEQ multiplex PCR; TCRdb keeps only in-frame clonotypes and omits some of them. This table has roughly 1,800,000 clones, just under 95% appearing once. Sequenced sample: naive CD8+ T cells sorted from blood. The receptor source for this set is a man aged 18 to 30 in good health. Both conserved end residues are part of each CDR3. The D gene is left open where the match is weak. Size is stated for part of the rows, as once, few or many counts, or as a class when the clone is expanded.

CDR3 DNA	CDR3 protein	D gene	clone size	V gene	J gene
TGTGCCAGCAGCTTGTGGGGGCTCACTGAAGCTTTCTTT	CASSLWGLTEAFF	-	-	TRBV5-5	TRBJ1-1
TGTGCCAGCAGCAATAATAGCGGTTCATGGTGGGGGAATCCTCCTAGCACAGATACGCAGTATTTT	CASSNNSGSWWGNPPSTDTQYF	-	-	TRBV21-1	TRBJ2-3
TGTGCCAGCAGTTTACTGGGACAGTCCTACGAGCAGTACTTC	CASSLLGQSYEQYF	TRBD1	few	TRBV27	TRBJ2-7
TGCGCCAGCAGCGTGCCTTTAGGGGTATTCTCCAATGAGCAGTTCTTC	CASSVPLGVFSNEQFF	-	-	TRBV5-1	TRBJ2-1
TGTGCCAGCATGCCGGGACAACGCTCCTACGAGCAGTACTTC	CASMPGQRSYEQYF	-	-	TRBV2	TRBJ2-7
TGTGCCAGCAGTTTGATTGGGGGCCTTAGCACAGATACGCAGTATTTT	CASSLIGGLSTDTQYF	-	-	TRBV27	TRBJ2-3
TGTGCCAGCAGGGCGGGGAACTCCTACAATGAGCAGTTCTTC	CASRAGNSYNEQFF	-	-	TRBV28	TRBJ2-1
TGTGCCAGCAGCTTTGTCTTGTCACAGTCCTACGAGCAGTACTTC	CASSFVLSQSYEQYF	-	-	TRBV5-8	TRBJ2-7
TGTGCCAGCAGCTTGGGGGACAGAGTCTACGAGCAGTACTTC	CASSLGDRVYEQYF	TRBD1	-	TRBV5-8	TRBJ2-7
TGTGCCGGACAGTACTCTCTCGGTTACGAGCAGTACTTC	CAGQYSLGYEQYF	-	-	TRBV6-6	TRBJ2-7
TGCGCCAGCAGCCAAGATCCTCGACAGGGAAGCAATCAGCCCCAGCATTTT	CASSQDPRQGSNQPQHF	TRBD1	-	TRBV4-1	TRBJ1-5